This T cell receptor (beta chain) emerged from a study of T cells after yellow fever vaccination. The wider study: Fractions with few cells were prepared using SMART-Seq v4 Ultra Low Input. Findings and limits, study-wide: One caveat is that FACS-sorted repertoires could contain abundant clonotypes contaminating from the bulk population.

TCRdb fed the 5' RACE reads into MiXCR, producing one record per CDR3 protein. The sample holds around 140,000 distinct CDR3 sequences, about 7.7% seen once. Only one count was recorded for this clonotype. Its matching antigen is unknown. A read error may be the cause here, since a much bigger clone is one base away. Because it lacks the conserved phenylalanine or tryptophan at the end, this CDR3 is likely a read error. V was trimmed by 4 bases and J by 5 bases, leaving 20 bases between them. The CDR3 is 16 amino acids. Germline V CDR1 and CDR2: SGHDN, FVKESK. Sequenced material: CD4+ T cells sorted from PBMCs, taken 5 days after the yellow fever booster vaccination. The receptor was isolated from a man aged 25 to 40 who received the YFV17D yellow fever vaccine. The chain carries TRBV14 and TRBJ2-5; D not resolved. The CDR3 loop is CASSRTMNQPRETQYY. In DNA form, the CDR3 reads TGTGCCAGCAGCCGAACGATGAACCAGCCGAGGGAGACCCAGTACTAC.